This T cell receptor (beta chain) was captured by sequencing in a study of CD8+ T cells in alopecia areata. Findings and limits, study-wide: Scalp clonality and expanded CD8+ clones among the top 100 fell significantly with tofacitinib. Clonality was higher in lesional than normal scalp, especially in alopecia totalis/universalis. Patients showed less clear TCR sequence sharing than mice, possibly partly because of HLA diversity. Tissue-resident alphabeta T cells belonging to normal skin likewise get sequenced within scalp specimens.

Treatment given: oral pan-JAK inhibitor, 5-10 mg twice daily. The CDR3 contains 17 residues. From germline, CDR1 is SGDLS and CDR2 YYNGEE. V lost 0 bases and J 0 bases, leaving 10 bases between the germline ends. RNA was extracted and reverse transcribed into cDNA as the sequencing template. TCRdb's table, derived via immunoSEQ multiplex PCR, lists solely in-frame clones and lacks some. The sample includes 270,000 or so clones, 55% to 70% of them seen just once. In this sample, this clone turned up once. The target antigen is unknown. The clonotype comes from a human donor with alopecia areata. Specimen: CD4+ T cells sorted from blood, collected at week 24, from a patient treated with tofacitinib. This chain joins TRBV9 and TRBJ1-6; D is ambiguous. The CDR3 sequence is CASSVAVGGSYNSPLHF. CDR3 coding DNA: TGTGCCAGCAGCGTAGCAGTTGGCGGCTCCTATAATTCACCCCTCCACTTT. Complete variable domain (other parts from reference TRBV9 and TRBJ1-6): DSGVTQTPKHLITATGQRVTLRCSPRSGDLSVYWYQQSLDQGLQFLIQYYNGEERAKGNILERFSAQQFPDLHSELNLSSLELGDSALYFCASSVAVGGSYNSPLHFGNGTRLTVT.